This T cell receptor beta chain was recorded in a study of identical twins. The study's findings and limits: There was an excess of low generation probability in the out-of-frame alpha sequences that twins shared. Cord blood's abundant beta clonotypes had fewer insertions, unlike memory repertoires.

Template switching added a universal primer site; cDNA carried unique molecular identifiers. TCRdb independently ran MiXCR on the 5' RACE reads; one entry per CDR3 protein. The sample holds some 1,700,000 distinct CDR3 sequences; around 29% are singletons and the top ten take about 0.27%. The CDR3 covers 15 residues. Germline CDR1 reads SGDLS; CDR2 reads YYNGEE. The V and J ends lost 2 bases and 3 bases, in that order; junction bases with no gene match: 4. This clonotype was observed a few times. The target antigen is unknown. V gene TRBV9 combines with J gene TRBJ2-1, with 8 bases fitting TRBD2. This receptor was identified in a newborn girl in good health. The sequenced sample consisted of cord blood. The CDR3 spells CASSVSRGGYNEQFF. The DNA of the CDR3 is TGTGCCAGCAGCGTTAGTCGGGGGGGCTACAATGAGCAGTTCTTC.